A single sample is the source of the 26 T cell receptor beta chains below, sequenced in a study of neurological immune-mediated disorders. TCRdb re-called the 5' RACE reads through MiXCR, storing one row per CDR3 protein. The sample holds roughly 60,000 distinct CDR3 sequences; 3.5% to 4.5% are singletons and the top ten take around 2.1%. Source material: PBMCs. The receptors come from a woman aged 45-65 years with multiple sclerosis.

Ten or more counts support this clonotype. The genes are TRBV21-1 and TRBJ2-5; the table's D call, TRBD1, has no DNA check behind it. TRBV21-1 is given as a pseudogene. CDR3 size: 11 residues. The CDR3 nucleotides are TGTGCCAGCACCTCAGGGGGGACCCAGTACTTC. Its translation is CASTSGGTQYF.

In its sample, this clonotype was seen once. With a much larger clone just one base away, this may be a read error. The J gene is TRBJ1-5, the V gene TRBV7-2, with D hard to call. There are 15 residues in the CDR3. Per the germline V gene, CDR1 is SGHTA and CDR2 is FQGNSA. Trimming took 0 bases from V and 3 from J, leaving 9 bases between them. The CDR3 region is CTSSLAAGFNQPQHF. The CDR3 region has the DNA TGTACCAGCAGCTTAGCGGCGGGATTCAATCAGCCCCAGCATTTT.

This clonotype was detected ten times or more. The gene calls are TRBV12-3 or TRBV12-4 and TRBJ1-6, with 7 bases that match TRBD1. V dropped 3 bases and J dropped 9; count of bases not matched to a gene: 5. The CDR3 consists of 14 residues. DNA for the CDR3: TGTGCCAGCAGTTTTGGGGACAGCGGTTCACCCCTCCACTTT. It translates to CASSFGDSGSPLHF.

This clonotype appeared many times. The chain is built from TRBV7-9 and TRBJ1-1; D might be TRBD1 (5 bases). The V end was cut by 10 bases, the J end by 0 bases, with 12 bases between. The germline CDR1 and CDR2 sequences are SEHNR and FQNEAQ (reference sequence). The CDR3 length is 13 residues. CDR3 bases: TGTGCCACCATGGGACCACTGAACACTGAAGCTTTCTTT. This sequence encodes CATMGPLNTEAFF.

There are many counts of this clonotype. The rearrangement links TRBV29-1 to TRBJ2-1; the match to TRBD1 covers 9 bases. Trimming removed 7 bases from V and 5 bases from J; junction bases left unmatched: 6. CDR3 length: 13 residues. Germline values: CDR1 SQVTM, CDR2 ANQGSEA. DNA of the CDR3: TGCAGCGCTGGACAGGGGCTGGACAATGAGCAGTTCTTC. This sequence encodes CSAGQGLDNEQFF.

This clonotype has a count of ten or more. This chain joins TRBV12-3 or TRBV12-4 and TRBJ2-3; TRBD1 matches 9 bases. The V gene end was trimmed by 6 bases and the J gene end by 0 bases; junction bases not matched to a gene: 7. The CDR3 sequence is 16 residues long. The CDR3 sequence is CASSALTGGSTDTQYF. CDR3 nucleotides: TGTGCCAGCAGCGCTTTGACAGGGGGTAGCACAGATACGCAGTATTTT.

In its sample, this clonotype was seen many times. The chain combines TRBV7-6 with TRBJ2-2; 8 bases align to TRBD1. Unmatched junction bases numbered 11, after V lost 4 bases and J lost 4 bases. This CDR3 comprises 17 residues. Germline V CDR1 and CDR2: SGHVS, FNYEAQ. CDR3 in DNA: TGTGCCAGCAGCTCCGTGCCAGGGGGCATGGGCACCGGGGAGCTGTTTTTT. Translating gives CASSSVPGGMGTGELFF.

The chain recombines TRBV20-1 with TRBJ1-1; tentative D call: TRBD1 (6 bases). V gave up 4 bases and J gave up 7 bases, with 13 bases separating them. Germline CDR1 DFQATT, CDR2 SNEGSKA (reference sequence). This CDR3 is built from 12 residues. DNA for the CDR3: TGCAGTGCTAATAAGGGGGGACATGAAGCTTTCTTT. Protein: CSANKGGHEAFF.

This clonotype was seen ten or more times. The rearrangement links TRBV7-2 to TRBJ2-2; 9 nucleotides match TRBD2. The length of the CDR3 is 16 residues. The junction had 7 bases not matched to a gene; V was cut back by 1 base and J by 7 bases. CDR1 and CDR2 (germline): SGHTA, FQGNSA. The CDR3 spells CASSLVPGLAGGELFF. The CDR3 DNA is TGTGCCAGCAGCTTAGTCCCGGGACTAGCAGGCGGGGAGCTGTTTTTT. Full variable domain (outside the CDR3, taken from reference TRBV7-2 and TRBJ2-2): GAGVSQSPSNKVTEKGKDVELRCDPISGHTALYWYRQSLGQGLEFLIYFQGNSAPDKSGLPSDRFSAERTGGSVSTLTIQRTQQEDSAVYLCASSLVPGLAGGELFFGEGSRLTVL.

This clonotype was observed many times. The chain joins TRBV2 to TRBJ2-1, with TRBD2 matching over 11 bases. Germline loops: CDR1 SNHLY, CDR2 FYNNEI. This CDR3 comprises 14 residues. Trimming removed 8 bases from V and 9 bases from J; junction bases left unmatched: 9. CDR3 protein: CASFDGLAGGEQFF. CDR3 DNA sequence: TGTGCCAGCTTCGATGGGCTAGCGGGAGGTGAGCAGTTCTTC.

Many counts were recorded for this clonotype. This rearrangement joins TRBV5-1 to TRBJ1-1; 9 bases line up with TRBD1. There are 14 residues in the CDR3. Trimming cost V 8 bases and J 5 bases; bases outside gene matches: 10. CDR1 is SGHRS, CDR2 YFSETQ, per germline. The CDR3 reads CASRMGQGATEAFF. In nucleotides, the CDR3 is TGCGCCAGTCGCATGGGACAGGGAGCTACTGAAGCTTTCTTT.

This clonotype was recorded many times. This chain joins TRBV6-2 or TRBV6-3 and TRBJ1-5; D gene unclear. The CDR3 has 16 residues. CDR1 MNHEY and CDR2 SVGEGT come from the germline V gene. V shed 0 bases and J shed 1 base, with 10 bases lying between them. This CDR3 is CASSYSMTRSNQPQHF. In DNA, the CDR3 is TGTGCCAGCAGTTACTCCATGACCAGGAGCAATCAGCCCCAGCATTTT.

The gene calls are TRBV18 and TRBJ2-7, with D uncertain. CDR1 KGHSH and CDR2 LQKENI come from the germline V gene. This CDR3 has 13 amino acids. Trimming took off 4 bases at V and 2 bases at J, with 9 bases between the two ends. This CDR3 reads CASSRMKTYEQYF. As DNA, the CDR3 is TGTGCCAGCTCACGGATGAAGACCTACGAGCAGTACTTC. The full variable domain, completed using reference TRBV18 and TRBJ2-7, is NAGVMQNPRHLVRRRGQEARLRCSPMKGHSHVYWYRQLPEEGLKFMVYLQKENIIDESGMPKERFSAEFPKEGPSILRIQQVVRGDSAAYFCASSRMKTYEQYFGPGTRLTVT.

This clonotype has ten or more counts. The CDR3 sequence is CASSVERESYEQYF. The CDR3 DNA reads TGTGCCAGCAGTGTGGAGAGAGAGTCCTACGAGCAGTACTTC. The chain employs TRBV2 and TRBJ2-7; D remains unclear. CDR3 length: 14 residues. Trimming shortened V by 4 bases and J by 1 base, and 11 bases separated the two germline ends. Germline V CDR1 and CDR2: SNHLY, FYNNEI.

Remarks on this clonotype: A much larger clone lies one base from this, so it may be a read error. The genes are TRBV20-1 and TRBJ2-1, with D tentatively TRBD2 (5 bases). The length of the CDR3 is 12 residues. CDR1 is DFQATT, CDR2 SNEGSKA, per germline (reference sequence). V was trimmed by 0 bases and J by 8 bases, leaving 8 bases between them. CDR3 in DNA: TGCAGTGCTAGAGATAAGAGGGATGAGCAGTTCTTC. Residues: CSARDKRDEQFF.

This clonotype was seen repeatedly, ten times or more. This chain connects TRBV4-3 to TRBJ1-4; perhaps TRBD1 as D (6 bases). The germline V gene encodes CDR1 LGHNA and CDR2 YSLEER. The CDR3 runs 15 residues. Trimming removed 1 base from V and 7 bases from J, with 13 bases in between. The CDR3 DNA is TGCGCCAGCAGCCAAGTACCCGGGGGCGGTGAAAAACTGTTTTTT. Its protein product is CASSQVPGGGEKLFF.

This clonotype has only a few counts. A much larger clone differs from this one at a single base, so this may be a read error. The chain combines TRBV20-1 with TRBJ2-7; no definite D call. The CDR3 covers 14 residues. Germline loops: CDR1 DFQATT, CDR2 SNEGSKA (reference sequence). V was cut by 4 bases and J by 7 bases, with 20 bases left in between. As DNA, the CDR3 is TGCAGTGCTAATGCCCCGTTCATGTTCGAAGAGCAGTACTTC. Its translation: CSANAPFMFEEQYF.

This clonotype has a count of ten or more. This chain links TRBV5-1 with TRBJ1-5; TRBD1 is a possible D gene (5 bases). The CDR3 runs to 14 residues. Germline-derived CDR1 and CDR2 are SGHRS and YFSETQ. The V and J ends lost 4 bases and 1 base respectively, with 9 bases between them. The CDR3 region is CASSGRQSNQPQHF. The DNA of the CDR3 is TGCGCCAGCAGCGGGAGACAGAGCAATCAGCCCCAGCATTTT. The full variable domain, rest sourced from reference TRBV5-1 and TRBJ1-5, is KAGVTQTPRYLIKTRGQQVTLSCSPISGHRSVSWYQQTPGQGLQFLFEYFSETQRNKGNFPGRFSGRQFSNSRSEMNVSTLELGDSALYLCASSGRQSNQPQHFGDGTRLSIL.

This clonotype has a count of ten or more. The rearrangement uses TRBV29-1 and TRBJ2-7, with 8 nucleotides matching TRBD1. Looked up from germline, CDR1 is SQVTM and CDR2 is ANQGSEA. Trimming at V came to 5 bases and at J to 5 bases, leaving 5 bases not matched to a gene. The CDR3 runs to 12 residues. In DNA, the CDR3 is TGCAGCGTTCAGGGGGCGGCTGACGAGCAGTACTTC. The encoded protein is CSVQGAADEQYF.

This clonotype was counted at least ten times. The rearrangement joins TRBV20-1 to TRBJ2-2; unclear D gene. Per the germline V gene, CDR1 is DFQATT and CDR2 is SNEGSKA (reference sequence). The CDR3 totals 15 residues. The V end lost 0 bases, the J end lost 5 bases, and 13 bases lay between the germline ends. The CDR3 region has the DNA TGCAGTGCTAGAGATCCCGTCAAGAATACCGGGGAGCTGTTTTTT. Translated: CSARDPVKNTGELFF.

This clonotype was seen repeatedly, ten times or more. One junction end disagrees with the germline gene, perhaps due to a read error. V is TRBV12-3 or TRBV12-4 and J is TRBJ1-5; D perhaps matches TRBD1 (6 bases). The CDR3 spans 13 residues. This chain's CDR3 is CASSLRGDQPQNF. CDR3 nucleotide sequence: TGTGCCAGCAGTTTAAGGGGGGATCAGCCCCAGAATTTT.

The table lists this clonotype with a few counts. The DNA of the CDR3 is TGCGCCAGCAGCACCGGACAGGGTCCTCGCCGAGAGGGCAATGAGCAGTTCTTC. It codes for CASSTGQGPRREGNEQFF. J is TRBJ2-1 and V is TRBV5-1; 8 bases agree with TRBD1. J was trimmed by 6 bases and V by 4 bases; bases with no gene match: 18. CDR1 and CDR2 from the germline V gene are SGHRS and YFSETQ. This CDR3 has 18 residues.

This clonotype has at least ten counts. This rearrangement joins TRBV4-2 to TRBJ1-3, with D possibly TRBD1 on 6 matching bases. V shed 0 bases and J shed 8 bases, with 17 bases lying between them. CDR3 length: 16 residues. Germline V gene data show CDR1 as LGHNA and CDR2 as YNFKEQ. For the CDR3, the DNA is TGTGCCAGCAGCCAAGATCCGGTCCTGGGGGCAGACACCATATATTTT. Encoded protein: CASSQDPVLGADTIYF.

The sample holds many counts of this clonotype. This rearrangement joins TRBV6-1 to TRBJ1-5; a possible D gene is TRBD1 (5 bases). The CDR3 is 13 amino acids. Germline V lookup: CDR1 MNHNS, CDR2 SASEGT. V dropped 8 bases and J dropped 5 bases, with 13 bases sitting between them. The CDR3 DNA reads as TGTGCCAGCGACCCAGGGCTCGATCAGCCCCAGCATTTT. This gives the protein CASDPGLDQPQHF.

This clonotype showed up many times. CDR3 region: CSATPPLGGEKLFF. DNA of the CDR3: TGCAGTGCTACCCCCCCGTTGGGAGGAGAAAAACTGTTTTTT. This sequence joins TRBV20-1 and TRBJ1-4; no definite D call. This CDR3 has 14 amino acids. CDR1 and CDR2 (germline): DFQATT, SNEGSKA (reference sequence). With 4 bases removed from V and 8 bases from J, the gap between germline ends came to 17 bases.

This clonotype was counted at least ten times. The J gene is TRBJ2-3, the V gene TRBV5-1; 8 positions match TRBD2. The length of the CDR3 is 16 residues. V lost 2 bases to trimming and J lost 0 bases; unmatched junction nucleotides: 5. Germline values: CDR1 SGHRS, CDR2 YFSETQ. The CDR3 nucleotides are TGCGCCAGCAGCTTTACTAGCGGAAGTAGCACAGATACGCAGTATTTT. Translation: CASSFTSGSSTDTQYF.